This entry lists 31 T cell receptor beta chains sequenced from one sample in a study of blood T cell repertoires in COVID-19. The data were produced by immunoSEQ multiplex PCR, yet TCRdb's version contains in-frame clones alone and is incomplete. The data show under 250,000 clones, approximately 80% seen once. What was sequenced was peripheral blood. Every receptor here comes from a man aged 35 to 55 with acute or convalescent COVID-19.

Here the CDR3 reads CASGAGLYPEAFF. The CDR3 DNA is TGTGCTAGTGGCGCAGGACTTTATCCTGAAGCTTTCTTT. This sequence joins TRBV12-5 and TRBJ1-1, with D hard to call. CDR1 LGHNT and CDR2 FRNRAP come from the germline V gene. The CDR3 is 13 residues long. Trimming removed 6 bases from V and 6 bases from J, with 14 bases in between.

This sequence joins TRBV6-5 and TRBJ1-1, with D maybe TRBD1 (5 bases). CDR3 length: 15 residues. Deletions cut 8 bases from V and 8 bases from J, with 24 bases between. Germline V CDR1 and CDR2: MNHEY, SVGAGI. CDR3 nucleotides: TGTGCCAGCTCTATTTTTGGCAGGGTTGCCGGAGAAGCTTTCTTT. As protein: CASSIFGRVAGEAFF.

This chain joins TRBV15 and TRBJ1-5, with a possible D match to TRBD1 (5 bases). Trimming shortened V by 0 bases and J by 9 bases, and 15 bases separated the two germline ends. The germline gives CDR1 LNHNV, CDR2 YYDKDF (reference sequence). This CDR3 region has 15 residues. The CDR3 DNA is TGTGCCACCAGCAGAGATGGCGGGGAGGGGTGGCCCCAGCATTTT. This encodes CATSRDGGEGWPQHF.

The chain is built from TRBV19 and TRBJ2-5, with 12 bases aligning to TRBD1. The CDR3 length is 15 residues. Germline V gene lookup returns CDR1 LNHDA and CDR2 SQIVND (reference sequence). Trimming removed 9 bases from V and 5 bases from J; junction bases left unmatched: 10. CDR3 DNA: TGTGCCAGAGGGCGTGGGACAGGGGGCTACGAGACCCAGTACTTC. Encoded protein: CARGRGTGGYETQYF.

This clone showed up just once. The V call is TRBV30, the J call TRBJ2-7; 7 positions match TRBD2. Germline assignment: CDR1 GTSNPN and CDR2 SVGIG (reference sequence). There are 16 residues in the CDR3. The junction had 14 bases not matched to a gene; V was cut back by 1 base and J by 5 bases. CDR3 in amino acids: CAWSAPRRGRGHEQYF. The CDR3 nucleotides are TGTGCCTGGAGTGCCCCTCGGCGGGGGAGGGGACACGAGCAGTACTTC.

This chain uses TRBV7-2 with TRBJ1-5, with 9 bases that match TRBD1. This CDR3 has 15 residues. CDR1 SGHTA and CDR2 FQGNSA come from the germline V gene. Unmatched junction bases numbered 6, after V lost 5 bases and J lost 4 bases. CDR3 sequence (DNA): TGTGCCAGCAGCCTGGGGACAGGGCTAAATCAGCCCCAGCATTTT. Translated, it gives CASSLGTGLNQPQHF.

This clone was observed a handful of times. V and J are TRBV29-1 and TRBJ1-4; no clear D. V lost 6 bases, J lost 0 bases, and 11 bases lay in between. CDR1 SQVTM and CDR2 ANQGSEA come from the germline V gene. The CDR3 runs to 14 residues. The CDR3 sequence: CSVSDGTTNEKLFF. The CDR3 DNA sequence: TGCAGCGTATCGGACGGGACAACTAATGAAAAACTGTTTTTT.

This clone has a handful of counts. CDR3 in DNA: TGTGCCTGGACTTCCGGGTTTGGCTACACCTTC. Its protein product is CAWTSGFGYTF. The V call is TRBV30, the J call TRBJ1-2; D ambiguous. The CDR3 contains 11 residues. V was cut by 4 bases and J by 7 bases, with 10 bases left in between. The germline gives CDR1 GTSNPN, CDR2 SVGIG (reference sequence).

V usage is TRBV19 and J usage is TRBJ2-1; 10 positions agree with TRBD2. V lost 7 bases, J lost 5 bases, and 17 bases stayed unmatched. The CDR3 is 18 amino acids. CDR1 and CDR2 from the germline V gene are LNHDA and SQIVND (reference sequence). This CDR3 is CASKNQVRVGTSDNEQFF. The CDR3 nucleotides read TGTGCCAGTAAAAATCAGGTACGAGTCGGGACTAGCGACAATGAGCAGTTCTTC. Filled out from reference TRBV19 and TRBJ2-1, the complete variable domain reads DGGITQSPKYLFRKEGQNVTLSCEQNLNHDAMYWYRQDPGQGLRLIYYSQIVNDFQKGDIAEGYSVSREKKESFPLTVTSAQKNPTAFYLCASKNQVRVGTSDNEQFFGPGTRLTVL.

V gene TRBV6-5 combines with J gene TRBJ1-2, with 7 bases lining up with TRBD1. The V and J ends lost 5 bases and 6 bases, in that order; junction bases with no gene match: 9. The CDR3 has 14 residues. Germline CDR1 MNHEY, CDR2 SVGAGI. CDR3 region: CASSRTDRTDGYTF. The CDR3 nucleotides read TGTGCCAGCAGTCGCACGGACAGGACGGATGGCTACACCTTC.

This chain uses TRBV2 with TRBJ2-1, with D uncertain. The germline V gene encodes CDR1 SNHLY and CDR2 FYNNEI. V was pared by 8 bases and J by 7 bases, with 9 bases between. The CDR3 is 11 amino acids. As DNA, the CDR3 is TGTGCCAGCTCACGTCGGAATGAGCAGTTCTTC. It is translated as CASSRRNEQFF.

The chain carries TRBV10-3 and TRBJ2-5, with 9 bases matching TRBD1. The CDR3 loop spans 14 amino acids. Germline V gene lookup returns CDR1 ENHRY and CDR2 SYGVKD. The ends lost 9 bases at V and 2 bases at J; junction bases unmatched: 7. The CDR3 DNA is TGTGCCATGGCCAGGGGACAGGGTCAAGAGACCCAGTACTTC. Encoded protein: CAMARGQGQETQYF.

This rearrangement joins TRBV10-3 to TRBJ1-1, with no clear D. The CDR3 is 12 amino acids. Trimming pared 6 bases from V and 1 base from J, leaving 6 bases between. Looked up from germline, CDR1 is ENHRY and CDR2 is SYGVKD. This chain's CDR3 is CAISASNTEAFF. CDR3 DNA sequence: TGTGCCATCAGCGCGTCGAACACTGAAGCTTTCTTT.

The chain is built from TRBV4-2 and TRBJ2-1; 11 positions match TRBD2. CDR1 and CDR2 from the germline V gene are LGHNA and YNFKEQ. CDR3 size: 16 residues. V was clipped by 2 bases and J by 5 bases; unmatched bases: 5. CDR3 nucleotides: TGTGCCAGCAGCCAAATATCGGGACTAGCGGACAATGAGCAGTTCTTC. The encoded protein is CASSQISGLADNEQFF.

The rearrangement uses TRBV5-4 and TRBJ2-7, with TRBD2 matching over 13 bases. The CDR3 is 18 amino acids. Germline loops: CDR1 SGHNT, CDR2 YYREEE (reference sequence). The ends lost 4 bases at V and 4 bases at J; junction bases unmatched: 14. The CDR3 spells CASSARGLAGEVGYEQYF. The CDR3 coding sequence is TGTGCCAGCAGCGCTAGAGGACTAGCGGGAGAAGTCGGTTACGAGCAGTACTTC.

The chain carries TRBV9 and TRBJ1-1, with D hard to call. The CDR3 length is 12 residues. The V and J ends lost 3 bases and 7 bases respectively, with 10 bases between them. CDR1 and CDR2 from the germline V gene are SGDLS and YYNGEE. The CDR3 DNA is TGTGCCAGCAGCGCGCTCACAAGTGAAGCTTTCTTT. Translated: CASSALTSEAFF.

This clone was found a few times. Other nucleotide sequences in the sample specify the same CDR3. The rearrangement links TRBV7-2 to TRBJ2-2; no definite D call. There are 14 residues in the CDR3. CDR1 SGHTA and CDR2 FQGNSA come from the germline V gene. With 5 bases removed from V and 7 bases from J, the gap between germline ends came to 14 bases. In DNA, the CDR3 is TGTGCCAGCAGCCTACAGACCCGTGGCGGGGAGCTGTTTTTT. It yields the protein CASSLQTRGGELFF.

This chain uses TRBV5-1 with TRBJ2-1; TRBD1 matches at 9 bases. The CDR3 consists of 16 residues. Trimming cost V 0 bases and J 7 bases; bases outside gene matches: 8. Looked up from germline, CDR1 is SGHRS and CDR2 is YFSETQ. This CDR3 reads CASSLASDRGGNEQFF. Written as DNA, the CDR3 is TGCGCCAGCAGCTTGGCTTCGGACAGGGGTGGTAATGAGCAGTTCTTC.

The V and J genes are TRBV27 and TRBJ1-5; TRBD1 matches at 10 bases. The CDR3 totals 17 residues. Germline loops: CDR1 MNHEY, CDR2 SMNVEV (reference sequence). J was trimmed by 0 bases and V by 5 bases; bases with no gene match: 7. The CDR3 is CASSRDRGDHSNQPQHF. The CDR3 nucleotides read TGTGCCAGCAGTCGGGACAGGGGTGATCATAGCAATCAGCCCCAGCATTTT.

The chain carries TRBV9 and TRBJ2-7; 9 nucleotides agree with TRBD2. The CDR3 has 16 residues. The germline CDR1 and CDR2 sequences are SGDLS and YYNGEE. V was clipped by 4 bases and J by 1 base; unmatched bases: 9. The CDR3 is CASSSRLAVPSYEQYF. The CDR3 region has the DNA TGTGCCAGCAGCTCAAGACTAGCGGTCCCATCCTACGAGCAGTACTTC. Combining the CDR3 with reference TRBV9 and TRBJ2-7 gives the whole variable domain DSGVTQTPKHLITATGQRVTLRCSPRSGDLSVYWYQQSLDQGLQFLIQYYNGEERAKGNILERFSAQQFPDLHSELNLSSLELGDSALYFCASSSRLAVPSYEQYFGPGTRLTVT.

The V call is TRBV5-6, the J call TRBJ1-6; 9 bases align to TRBD1. Germline V gene lookup returns CDR1 SGHDT and CDR2 YYEEEE. Trimming cost V 3 bases and J 7 bases; bases outside gene matches: 14. The CDR3 consists of 18 residues. CDR3 protein: CASSSPGQGPLYNSPLHF. DNA for the CDR3: TGTGCCAGCAGCTCACCGGGACAGGGACCTTTATACAATTCACCCCTCCACTTT.

V usage is TRBV7-9 and J usage is TRBJ1-2, with D perhaps TRBD1 (6 bases). This CDR3 is 15 amino acids long. With 3 bases removed from V and 8 bases from J, the gap between germline ends came to 19 bases. The V gene's germline CDR1 is SEHNR and CDR2 FQNEAQ (reference sequence). CDR3 sequence: CASSLKNRAGGGYTF. CDR3 nucleotides: TGTGCCAGCAGCTTGAAAAACAGGGCAGGAGGAGGCTACACCTTC.

The chain carries TRBV11-2 and TRBJ2-3; 11 nucleotides align to TRBD2. Trimming removed 1 base from V and 3 bases from J; junction bases left unmatched: 12. CDR3 length: 19 amino acids. Germline V gives CDR1 SGHAT, CDR2 FQNNGV. CDR3 nucleotides: TGTGCCAGCAGCTTAGTTAAATTTCGTCCTAGCGGGAGGACAGATACGCAGTATTTT. Translated: CASSLVKFRPSGRTDTQYF.

There are a few counts of this clone. The rearrangement joins TRBV3-1 (or the pseudogene TRBV3-2) to TRBJ2-1, with 9 bases aligning to TRBD2. V lost 6 bases to trimming and J lost 2 bases; unmatched junction nucleotides: 5. The CDR3 spans 15 residues. Germline-derived CDR1 and CDR2 are LGHDT and YNNKEL (reference sequence). The CDR3 loop reads CASRPTSGPYNEQFF. DNA of the CDR3: TGTGCCAGCAGGCCGACTAGCGGCCCCTACAATGAGCAGTTCTTC.

The V call is TRBV20-1, the J call TRBJ2-3; 14 bases map to TRBD2. The CDR3 is 18 residues long. CDR1 is DFQATT and CDR2 is SNEGSKA in the germline V gene (reference sequence). Unmatched junction bases numbered 9, after V lost 3 bases and J lost 1 base. The CDR3 nucleotides read TGCAGTGCTAGTCGGGGACTAGCGGGAGTTTTCGGCACAGATACGCAGTATTTT. It yields the protein CSASRGLAGVFGTDTQYF.

The chain is built from TRBV5-6 and TRBJ1-6, with TRBD1 matching 7 bases. The germline CDR1 and CDR2 sequences are SGHDT and YYEEEE. Trimming cost V 1 base and J 8 bases; bases outside gene matches: 6. The CDR3 runs 15 residues. CDR3 DNA sequence: TGTGCCAGCAGCTTGCCCGGGACAGAAGATTCACCCCTCCACTTT. Residues: CASSLPGTEDSPLHF.

The chain links TRBV5-4 to TRBJ1-6; 8 bases are a match to TRBD1. This CDR3 has 16 residues. J lost 7 bases, V lost 1 base, and 7 bases had no gene match. Germline V gene data show CDR1 as SGHNT and CDR2 as YYREEE (reference sequence). CDR3 in amino acids: CASSLYGQGGNSPLHF. Written as DNA, the CDR3 is TGTGCCAGCAGCTTGTACGGACAGGGTGGCAATTCACCCCTCCACTTT.

The chain joins TRBV18 to TRBJ2-7, with 9 bases that match TRBD2. The J segment lost 3 bases and the V segment lost 3 bases, leaving 9 bases of the junction unmatched. The length of the CDR3 is 16 residues. Germline V lookup: CDR1 KGHSH, CDR2 LQKENI. CDR3 region: CASSPGLAGGIYEQYF. CDR3 coding DNA: TGTGCCAGCTCACCGGGACTAGCCGGGGGGATCTACGAGCAGTACTTC.

The chain couples TRBV27 to TRBJ2-1; 13 bases line up with TRBD2. The CDR3 consists of 17 residues. The germline V gene has CDR1 MNHEY and CDR2 SMNVEV (reference sequence). V lost 5 bases to trimming and J lost 9 bases; unmatched junction nucleotides: 13. In DNA, the CDR3 is TGTGCCAGCAGTCAAACAATCTGGACTAGCGGGAGAGGTGAGCAGTTCTTC. Amino acid sequence: CASSQTIWTSGRGEQFF.

This clone showed up just once. The chain carries TRBV6-6 and TRBJ1-2, with 10 bases fitting TRBD1. CDR1 is MNHNY, CDR2 SVGAGI, per germline (reference sequence). This CDR3 has 14 residues. V dropped 4 bases and J dropped 6; count of bases not matched to a gene: 5. CDR3 region: CASSLLGTGDGYTF. The CDR3 nucleotides are TGTGCCAGCAGTTTATTAGGGACAGGGGATGGCTACACCTTC.

This sequence joins TRBV11-3 and TRBJ2-7, with 7 bases lining up with TRBD2. CDR1 is SGHNT and CDR2 is YENEEA in the germline V gene. CDR3 length: 13 residues. V lost 2 bases to trimming and J lost 3 bases; unmatched junction nucleotides: 1. This CDR3 reads CASSLLADYEQYF. The CDR3 DNA reads TGTGCCAGCAGCTTACTAGCGGACTACGAGCAGTACTTC.